Listed below are T cell receptor beta chains from one sample, sequenced in a study of T cells after posttransplantation cyclophosphamide. The data were produced by immunoSEQ multiplex PCR, yet TCRdb's version contains in-frame clones alone and is incomplete. The sample shows roughly 14,000 clones, none of them appearing just once. Specimen: PBMCs, collected around 1,100 days after allogeneic stem cell transplant with posttransplant cyclophosphamide. The receptor set was obtained from a female patient in her 40s who received an allogeneic stem cell transplant from a related donor, was CMV-positive, and had no GVHD. T cells may partly derive from the graft donor. Each CDR3 is given with its conserved first and last residue. The D gene is left open where the match is weak. Only part of the rows carry a size: once, few, many, or a class if the clone is expanded.

d_gene,v_gene,abundance,j_gene,CDR3nt,CDR3aa
TRBD1,TRBV14,many,TRBJ2-5,TGTGCCAGCAGCCTTGACAGGGGGCGCCTGAAGACCCAGTACTTC,CASSLDRGRLKTQYF
TRBD2,TRBV5-4,few,TRBJ2-1,TGTGCAACTAGCGGGGGGCCCTACAATGAGCAGTTCTTC,CATSGGPYNEQFF
TRBD1,TRBV4-1,many,TRBJ2-7,TGCGCCAGCAGCCAAGTTAGTCCCGGGACAGGGGCCCTATTCTCCTACGAGCAGTACTTC,CASSQVSPGTGALFSYEQYF
TRBD1,TRBV5-4,many,TRBJ2-7,TGTGCCAGCAGCCGACAGGGGGCCGCCTACGAGCAGTACTTC,CASSRQGAAYEQYF
NA,TRBV7-9,NA,TRBJ2-3,TGTGCCAGCAGCAAAGACAGGTTTGGCACAGATACGCAGTATTTT,CASSKDRFGTDTQYF
NA,TRBV12-5,many,TRBJ1-1,TGTGCTAGTGGTTTTGCAATGGGGGGATTGGGTGAAGCTTTCTTT,CASGFAMGGLGEAFF
TRBD2,TRBV4-2,NA,TRBJ2-3,TGTGCCAGCAGCCAAAACCGCGGGACTAGCGGGTTGGACACAGATACGCAGTATTTT,CASSQNRGTSGLDTDTQYF
TRBD1,TRBV9,NA,TRBJ2-7,TGTGCCAGCTTTTTCAGACAGGGGACGGCCTACGAGCAGTACTTC,CASFFRQGTAYEQYF
TRBD2,TRBV6-5,few,TRBJ2-5,TGTGCCAGCAGTGGCGGGGGGAACGGAAAGACCCAGTACTTC,CASSGGGNGKTQYF
TRBD1,TRBV27,few,TRBJ1-2,TGTGCCAGCAGGCCAGGGGGCGCTTACGGCTACACCTTC,CASRPGGAYGYTF
TRBD1,TRBV2,NA,TRBJ1-4,TGTGCCAGTATCCGGGACAGTAGGGAAAAACTGTTTTTT,CASIRDSREKLFF
TRBD1,TRBV5-1,many,TRBJ2-5,TGCGCCAGCAGCGTGGCAGACAGGGTCCAAGAGACCCAGTACTTC,CASSVADRVQETQYF
NA,TRBV6-5,many,TRBJ1-2,TGTGCCAGCAGTCAACAAAGGGGATTCTGCACCTTC,CASSQQRGFCTF
TRBD1,TRBV7-2,many,TRBJ1-2,TGTGCCAGCAGCCGCCGTCCGGGACAGGGGGCAGGAGGCTACACCTTC,CASSRRPGQGAGGYTF
NA,TRBV9,few,TRBJ2-7,TGTGCCTGTTTTTTCAGGCAGAAGACGGCATACGAGCAGTACTTC,CACFFRQKTAYEQYF
NA,TRBV5-1,NA,TRBJ1-6,TGCGCCAGCAGCTTGGGAGAGCTGATTAATTCACCCCTCCACTTT,CASSLGELINSPLHF
TRBD2,TRBV5-4,many,TRBJ2-2,TGTGCCAGCAGCACCATAGCGGGGGGGTCCGGGGAGCTGTTTTTT,CASSTIAGGSGELFF
TRBD2,TRBV7-9,many,TRBJ2-3,TGTGCCAGCAGCTTAGTAGTTAGCGGGGGCACAGATACGCAGTATTTT,CASSLVVSGGTDTQYF
NA,TRBV5-4,many,TRBJ1-2,TGTGCCAGCAGGGTGGGGGGGCAACGTGGCTACACCTTC,CASRVGGQRGYTF
NA,TRBV7-9,many,TRBJ1-6,TGTGCCAGCAGCTTAGCGCTGTCAGGGGCCAATTCACCCCTCCACTTT,CASSLALSGANSPLHF
NA,TRBV20-1,many,TRBJ2-2,TGCAGTGTCACCGCCGGGGGGGAGCTGTTTTTT,CSVTAGGELFF
TRBD1,TRBV2,NA,TRBJ1-1,TGTGCCAGCAGTGAAGGCAGGGGGTTTTCTGAAGCTTTCTTT,CASSEGRGFSEAFF
TRBD1,TRBV11-3,many,TRBJ2-2,TGTGCCAGCAGCCCCAGACAGGGGCTCACGAACACCGGGGAGCTGTTTTTT,CASSPRQGLTNTGELFF
NA,TRBV6-5,many,TRBJ1-1,TGTGCCAGCAGTTACATGGGGGGAGGGAACACTGAAGCTTTCTTT,CASSYMGGGNTEAFF
NA,TRBV6-5,many,TRBJ2-7,TGTGCCAGCAGTTCCCTAGGGGTCTACGAGCAGTACTTC,CASSSLGVYEQYF
TRBD1,TRBV18,many,TRBJ1-3,TGTGCCAGCTCACCTCGACAGGGGAACTCTGGAAACACCATATATTTT,CASSPRQGNSGNTIYF
NA,TRBV2,many,TRBJ1-4,TGTGCCAGCAGTGATCGTGGGGGGGCACGGGAAAAACTGTTTTTT,CASSDRGGAREKLFF
NA,TRBV14,many,TRBJ1-2,TGTGCCAGCAGCCAAGATCAGGTCTATGGCTACACCTTC,CASSQDQVYGYTF
NA,TRBV4-2,many,TRBJ1-2,TGTGCCAGCAGCCAACCTGGGCGCCATGGCTACACCTTC,CASSQPGRHGYTF
NA,TRBV21-1,many,TRBJ2-3,TGTGCCAGCAGCAAAGGGATAGCGGGGGTGACTGCAGATACGCAGTATTTT,CASSKGIAGVTADTQYF
TRBD2,TRBV4-2,many,TRBJ2-5,TGTGCCAGCAGCCAAGAAGGGAATGTGGCGGGGGGGCGGGAGACCCAGTACTTC,CASSQEGNVAGGRETQYF
NA,TRBV30,few,TRBJ1-4,TGTGCCTGGAGTGCTTCCCCTTCAACTAATGAAAAACTGTTTTTT,CAWSASPSTNEKLFF
TRBD1,TRBV29-1,many,TRBJ1-2,TGCAGCGTTGAGGTGGGACAGGGTGGGGGCTACACCTTC,CSVEVGQGGGYTF
TRBD2,TRBV7-6,few,TRBJ2-7,TGTGCCTCCCGGGCTAGCGGGGCTTACGAGCAGTACTTC,CASRASGAYEQYF
NA,TRBV6-1,few,TRBJ1-2,TGTGCCAGCAGTGAACTACGGGATTACCCCTACACCTTC,CASSELRDYPYTF
NA,TRBV6-1,many,TRBJ1-2,TGTGCCAGCAGTGAACTGGCAGGGGAGCTCGTCAATGGCTACACCTTC,CASSELAGELVNGYTF
TRBD2,TRBV6-6,many,TRBJ2-7,TGTGCCAGCAGTCCTAGCGGGTTCGGCGAGCAGTACTTC,CASSPSGFGEQYF
NA,TRBV29-1,many,TRBJ1-2,TGCAGCGTTAGTCGTGCGTTAGGCTACACCTTC,CSVSRALGYTF
NA,TRBV4-3,many,TRBJ1-6,TGCGCCAGCAGCTACGCGGGGGACGGAGGTTCACCCCTCCACTTT,CASSYAGDGGSPLHF
TRBD2,TRBV5-1,medium-sized,TRBJ2-5,TGCGCCAGCAGGAAAGACGCGGGGGTCCAAGAGACCCAGTACTTC,CASRKDAGVQETQYF
NA,TRBV28,many,TRBJ2-7,TGTGCCAGCAGTCCTCGACTAGGAGGGACCTGGGAGCAGTACTTC,CASSPRLGGTWEQYF
NA,TRBV23-1,NA,TRBJ1-5,TGCGCCAGCAGACTCACTAAAGGAGCCAATAGCAATCAGCCCCAGCATTTT,CASRLTKGANSNQPQHF
NA,TRBV7-8,many,TRBJ1-2,TGTGCCAGCAGCTTAGGGATGGGGGCGGGCGGCTACACCTTC,CASSLGMGAGGYTF
NA,TRBV4-1,NA,TRBJ1-5,TGCGCCAGCAGCCAGATACAGGGTGGGCAGCCCCAGCATTTT,CASSQIQGGQPQHF
TRBD1,TRBV15,NA,TRBJ2-5,TGTGCCACCAGCAGAGGGGTGACAGGGGGTAGGGAGACCCAGTACTTC,CATSRGVTGGRETQYF
NA,TRBV7-8,many,TRBJ2-1,TGTGCCAGCAGCTTGGCGGCCTTAGGTTCCAATGAGCAGTTCTTC,CASSLAALGSNEQFF